This is a list of T cell receptor beta chains from one sample in a study of T cells in Graves' hyperthyroidism and ophthalmopathy. TCRdb reprocessed the multiplex PCR reads with MiXCR, giving one entry per CDR3 protein. The data contain hundreds of thousands of distinct CDR3 sequences, about 14% of them singletons. Sample: blood. The source of these receptors is a woman in her late teens or twenties with Graves' hyperthyroidism. CDR3s include the opening cysteine and the closing phenylalanine or tryptophan. Each record gives: clone size, D gene, J gene, V gene, CDR3 protein, CDR3 DNA. A D gene is named only where the DNA matches it firmly. Rows may omit the clone size; those that give it use once, few, many or a size class.

clone size: many
D gene: .
J gene: TRBJ1-1
V gene: TRBV6-5
CDR3 protein: CASSYSSRGTEAFF
CDR3 DNA: TGTGCCAGCAGTTACAGCTCGAGGGGCACTGAAGCTTTCTTT

clone size: many
D gene: .
J gene: TRBJ2-3
V gene: TRBV12-3/TRBV12-4
CDR3 protein: CASNGEETDTQYF
CDR3 DNA: TGTGCCAGCAACGGTGAGGAGACAGATACGCAGTATTTT

clone size: .
D gene: TRBD1
J gene: TRBJ1-5
V gene: TRBV7-8
CDR3 protein: CASSLQGEGQPQHF
CDR3 DNA: TGTGCCAGCAGCTTACAGGGGGAGGGTCAGCCCCAGCATTTT

clone size: .
D gene: .
J gene: TRBJ2-3
V gene: TRBV19
CDR3 protein: CASSIAGTSTDTQYF
CDR3 DNA: TGTGCCAGTAGTATAGCGGGGACTAGCACAGATACGCAGTATTTT

clone size: .
D gene: .
J gene: TRBJ2-7
V gene: TRBV6-2/TRBV6-3
CDR3 protein: CASTKGLTAGYEQYF
CDR3 DNA: TGTGCCAGCACAAAAGGCCTGACAGCGGGTTACGAGCAGTACTTC

clone size: .
D gene: TRBD1
J gene: TRBJ2-5
V gene: TRBV6-1
CDR3 protein: CASRRDRGETQYF
CDR3 DNA: TGTGCCAGCCGGAGGGACAGGGGCGAGACCCAGTACTTC

clone size: .
D gene: TRBD1
J gene: TRBJ1-1
V gene: TRBV6-9
CDR3 protein: CASSYRRTGMAEAFF
CDR3 DNA: TGTGCCAGCAGTTACCGACGGACAGGGATGGCTGAAGCTTTCTTT

clone size: many
D gene: .
J gene: TRBJ2-3
V gene: TRBV18
CDR3 protein: CASSPPRTLSTDTQYF
CDR3 DNA: TGTGCCAGCTCACCACCCCGGACGTTGAGCACAGATACGCAGTATTTT

clone size: .
D gene: .
J gene: TRBJ1-2
V gene: TRBV4-1
CDR3 protein: CASSQDPTGREKGYTF
CDR3 DNA: TGCGCCAGCAGCCAAGATCCGACGGGGAGGGAGAAAGGCTACACCTTC

clone size: .
D gene: TRBD1
J gene: TRBJ1-2
V gene: TRBV2
CDR3 protein: CASSTPGDRVENYGYTF
CDR3 DNA: TGTGCCAGCAGTACACCGGGGGACAGGGTGGAAAACTATGGCTACACCTTC

clone size: many
D gene: .
J gene: TRBJ2-6
V gene: TRBV12-3/TRBV12-4
CDR3 protein: CASSRNSGANVLTF
CDR3 DNA: TGTGCCAGCAGTCGGAACTCTGGGGCCAACGTCCTGACTTTC

clone size: .
D gene: .
J gene: TRBJ1-2
V gene: TRBV29-1
CDR3 protein: CSILEGPNYGYTF
CDR3 DNA: TGCAGCATACTCGAGGGGCCTAACTATGGCTACACCTTC

clone size: .
D gene: TRBD1
J gene: TRBJ1-5
V gene: TRBV6-1
CDR3 protein: CAGGGQYNQPQHF
CDR3 DNA: TGTGCCGGGGGGGGACAGTACAATCAGCCCCAGCATTTT

clone size: .
D gene: TRBD1
J gene: TRBJ1-1
V gene: TRBV2
CDR3 protein: CASRGTGVMNTEAFF
CDR3 DNA: TGTGCCAGCAGAGGGACAGGTGTCATGAACACTGAAGCTTTCTTT

clone size: many
D gene: TRBD1
J gene: TRBJ1-2
V gene: TRBV27
CDR3 protein: CASSGGRAHGYTF
CDR3 DNA: TGTGCCAGCTCAGGGGGACGGGCGCATGGCTACACCTTC

clone size: many
D gene: TRBD2
J gene: TRBJ2-5
V gene: TRBV11-2
CDR3 protein: CASSSVGVAGRETQYF
CDR3 DNA: TGTGCCAGCAGCTCCGTGGGAGTAGCGGGACGGGAGACCCAGTACTTC

clone size: few
D gene: .
J gene: TRBJ1-3
V gene: TRBV30
CDR3 protein: CAWSSGGDFGNTIYF
CDR3 DNA: TGTGCCTGGAGTTCGGGGGGCGATTTTGGAAACACCATATATTTT

clone size: many
D gene: .
J gene: TRBJ2-1
V gene: TRBV27
CDR3 protein: CASSASGTNEQFF
CDR3 DNA: TGTGCCAGCAGTGCCTCCGGGACTAATGAGCAGTTCTTC

clone size: .
D gene: .
J gene: TRBJ1-5
V gene: TRBV19
CDR3 protein: CASSLKTGNFYSNQPQHF
CDR3 DNA: TGTGCCAGTAGTCTGAAGACGGGGAATTTTTATAGCAATCAGCCCCAGCATTTT

clone size: many
D gene: TRBD2
J gene: TRBJ2-7
V gene: TRBV20-1
CDR3 protein: CSARVPSGSYEQYF
CDR3 DNA: TGCAGTGCTAGAGTTCCTAGCGGGTCCTACGAGCAGTACTTC

clone size: .
D gene: TRBD1
J gene: TRBJ2-7
V gene: TRBV7-2
CDR3 protein: CASSLGPGWQGAYEQYF
CDR3 DNA: TGTGCCAGCAGCTTAGGCCCTGGGTGGCAGGGGGCCTACGAGCAGTACTTC

clone size: .
D gene: .
J gene: TRBJ2-3
V gene: TRBV9
CDR3 protein: CASSPNSGNPDTQYF
CDR3 DNA: TGTGCCAGCAGCCCCAATAGTGGGAACCCAGATACGCAGTATTTT

clone size: .
D gene: TRBD2
J gene: TRBJ2-2
V gene: TRBV19
CDR3 protein: CASRTISSGRLGTGELFF
CDR3 DNA: TGTGCCAGCAGAACTATCTCTAGCGGGAGGTTGGGCACCGGGGAGCTGTTTTTT

clone size: few
D gene: .
J gene: TRBJ2-6
V gene: TRBV6-2/TRBV6-3
CDR3 protein: CASSLRHPALSGANVLTF
CDR3 DNA: TGTGCCAGCAGTCTGCGACACCCAGCCCTCTCTGGGGCCAACGTCCTGACTTTC

clone size: few
D gene: .
J gene: TRBJ2-1
V gene: TRBV7-9
CDR3 protein: CASSLAGPHYNEQFF
CDR3 DNA: TGTGCCAGCAGCTTAGCAGGTCCCCATTACAATGAGCAGTTCTTC

clone size: .
D gene: TRBD2
J gene: TRBJ2-3
V gene: TRBV5-1
CDR3 protein: CASSPGTSVRDTQYF
CDR3 DNA: TGCGCCAGCAGCCCAGGGACTAGCGTTCGGGATACGCAGTATTTT

clone size: .
D gene: .
J gene: TRBJ2-2
V gene: TRBV10-3
CDR3 protein: CAINRALDGELFF
CDR3 DNA: TGTGCCATCAACCGGGCCCTGGACGGGGAGCTGTTTTTT

clone size: once
D gene: .
J gene: TRBJ2-2
V gene: TRBV12-3/TRBV12-4
CDR3 protein: CASSFLRDTGELFF
CDR3 DNA: TGTGCCAGCAGTTTCTTGCGGGACACCGGGGAGCTGTTTTTT

clone size: many
D gene: TRBD2
J gene: TRBJ2-3
V gene: TRBV12-3/TRBV12-4
CDR3 protein: CASSLLAGSTDTQYF
CDR3 DNA: TGTGCCAGCAGCCTGTTAGCGGGAAGCACAGATACGCAGTATTTT

clone size: few
D gene: TRBD1
J gene: TRBJ2-1
V gene: TRBV6-1
CDR3 protein: CASTAGQGQSSYNEQFF
CDR3 DNA: TGTGCCAGTACTGCGGGACAGGGGCAAAGCTCCTACAATGAGCAGTTCTTC

clone size: many
D gene: .
J gene: TRBJ2-7
V gene: TRBV4-1
CDR3 protein: CASSQVRRDEQYF
CDR3 DNA: TGCGCCAGCAGCCAAGTGCGACGGGACGAGCAGTACTTC

clone size: .
D gene: .
J gene: TRBJ2-3
V gene: TRBV9
CDR3 protein: CASSVERGSTDTQYF
CDR3 DNA: TGTGCCAGCAGCGTAGAGCGAGGGAGCACAGATACGCAGTATTTT

clone size: many
D gene: .
J gene: TRBJ1-4
V gene: TRBV11-2
CDR3 protein: CASRIRPTTEEKLFF
CDR3 DNA: TGTGCCAGCAGGATTAGACCAACTACAGAGGAAAAACTGTTTTTT

clone size: .
D gene: TRBD1
J gene: TRBJ2-1
V gene: TRBV2
CDR3 protein: CASKGQDRNEQFF
CDR3 DNA: TGTGCCAGCAAGGGACAGGATCGCAATGAGCAGTTCTTC

clone size: many
D gene: .
J gene: TRBJ1-5
V gene: TRBV13
CDR3 protein: CASSLGRRAHQPQHF
CDR3 DNA: TGTGCCAGCAGCTTAGGTAGGAGGGCCCATCAGCCCCAGCATTTT

clone size: .
D gene: .
J gene: TRBJ1-5
V gene: TRBV15
CDR3 protein: CATSRARISQPQHF
CDR3 DNA: TGTGCCACAAGCAGGGCACGGATCTCACAGCCCCAGCATTTT

clone size: .
D gene: .
J gene: TRBJ2-3
V gene: TRBV9
CDR3 protein: CASSVEVESTDTQYF
CDR3 DNA: TGTGCCAGCAGCGTAGAGGTAGAAAGCACAGATACGCAGTATTTT

clone size: .
D gene: .
J gene: TRBJ2-7
V gene: TRBV18
CDR3 protein: CASSPSGSLGGIEQYF
CDR3 DNA: TGTGCCAGCTCACCATCCGGGTCGCTAGGGGGTATCGAGCAGTACTTC

clone size: few
D gene: .
J gene: TRBJ2-7
V gene: TRBV20-1
CDR3 protein: CSASTTDSSGSYEQYF
CDR3 DNA: TGCAGTGCTTCGACTACTGACTCCAGCGGATCCTACGAGCAGTACTTC

clone size: .
D gene: TRBD1
J gene: TRBJ1-5
V gene: TRBV18
CDR3 protein: CASSTDRAEPQHF
CDR3 DNA: TGTGCCAGCTCAACGGACAGGGCTGAGCCCCAGCATTTT

clone size: .
D gene: TRBD2
J gene: TRBJ2-5
V gene: TRBV7-9
CDR3 protein: CASSLWPAAGGPRYQETQYF
CDR3 DNA: TGTGCCAGCAGCTTATGGCCTGCAGCGGGGGGTCCTAGGTACCAAGAGACCCAGTACTTC

clone size: few
D gene: TRBD1
J gene: TRBJ2-2
V gene: TRBV7-3
CDR3 protein: CASRGDRDNTGELFF
CDR3 DNA: TGTGCCAGCAGGGGGGACAGGGACAACACCGGGGAGCTGTTTTTT

clone size: once
D gene: .
J gene: TRBJ2-1
V gene: TRBV9
CDR3 protein: CASSIQPLSYNEQFF
CDR3 DNA: TGTGCCAGCAGCATACAGCCCCTCTCCTACAATGAGCAGTTCTTC

clone size: .
D gene: TRBD1
J gene: TRBJ1-2
V gene: TRBV6-5
CDR3 protein: CASSYSNRGMGYGYTF
CDR3 DNA: TGTGCCAGCAGTTACTCAAACAGGGGCATGGGCTATGGCTACACCTTC

clone size: many
D gene: .
J gene: TRBJ2-1
V gene: TRBV11-2
CDR3 protein: CASSSTKTYNEQFF
CDR3 DNA: TGTGCCAGCAGCTCAACAAAGACCTACAATGAGCAGTTCTTC

clone size: .
D gene: .
J gene: TRBJ1-1
V gene: TRBV6-5
CDR3 protein: CASSYSAGAATEAFF
CDR3 DNA: TGTGCCAGCAGTTACTCGGCAGGAGCAGCCACTGAAGCTTTCTTT

clone size: many
D gene: TRBD1
J gene: TRBJ2-1
V gene: TRBV7-9
CDR3 protein: CASSFQGQGLYNEQFF
CDR3 DNA: TGTGCCAGCAGCTTCCAGGGACAGGGACTCTACAATGAGCAGTTCTTC

clone size: many
D gene: .
J gene: TRBJ2-7
V gene: TRBV28
CDR3 protein: CASTERPDSYEQYF
CDR3 DNA: TGTGCCAGCACCGAACGTCCGGACTCCTACGAGCAGTACTTC

clone size: .
D gene: .
J gene: TRBJ2-5
V gene: TRBV19
CDR3 protein: CASTGTQGETQYF
CDR3 DNA: TGTGCCAGTACTGGGACCCAGGGAGAGACCCAGTACTTC

clone size: many
D gene: .
J gene: TRBJ2-7
V gene: TRBV2
CDR3 protein: CASATPGYEQYF
CDR3 DNA: TGTGCCAGCGCTACCCCCGGCTACGAGCAGTACTTC

clone size: few
D gene: TRBD2
J gene: TRBJ2-1
V gene: TRBV5-1
CDR3 protein: CASSFVVASGRITHEQFF
CDR3 DNA: TGCGCCAGCAGCTTTGTTGTGGCTAGCGGGAGAATCACCCATGAGCAGTTCTTC

clone size: many
D gene: .
J gene: TRBJ2-2
V gene: TRBV6-1
CDR3 protein: CASSKLAGELFF
CDR3 DNA: TGTGCCAGCAGTAAGCTGGCCGGGGAGCTGTTTTTT

clone size: many
D gene: .
J gene: TRBJ2-5
V gene: TRBV7-3
CDR3 protein: CASSSQGHQETQYF
CDR3 DNA: TGTGCCAGCAGCTCGCAGGGTCACCAAGAGACCCAGTACTTC

clone size: many
D gene: TRBD1
J gene: TRBJ1-1
V gene: TRBV28
CDR3 protein: CASSLRNRGRVNTEAFF
CDR3 DNA: TGTGCCAGCAGTTTACGAAACAGGGGGCGGGTGAACACTGAAGCTTTCTTT

clone size: .
D gene: TRBD2
J gene: TRBJ2-3
V gene: TRBV3-1
CDR3 protein: CASSHPPAGTSGIRLDTQYF
CDR3 DNA: TGTGCCAGCAGCCACCCCCCCGCGGGAACTAGCGGGATACGCCTTGATACGCAGTATTTT